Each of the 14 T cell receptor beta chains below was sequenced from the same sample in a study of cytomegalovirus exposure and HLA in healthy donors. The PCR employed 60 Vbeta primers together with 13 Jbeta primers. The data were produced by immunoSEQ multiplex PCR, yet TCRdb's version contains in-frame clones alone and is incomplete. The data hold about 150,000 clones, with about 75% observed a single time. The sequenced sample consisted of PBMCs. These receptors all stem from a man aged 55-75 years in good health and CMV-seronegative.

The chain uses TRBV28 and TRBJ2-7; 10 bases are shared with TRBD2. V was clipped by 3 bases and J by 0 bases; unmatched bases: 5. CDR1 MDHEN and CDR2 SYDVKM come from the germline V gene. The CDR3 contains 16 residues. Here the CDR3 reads CASSLIAGGVSYEQYF. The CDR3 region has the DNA TGTGCCAGCAGTTTGATAGCGGGAGGTGTCTCCTACGAGCAGTACTTC. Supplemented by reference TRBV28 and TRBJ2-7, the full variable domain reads DVKVTQSSRYLVKRTGEKVFLECVQDMDHENMFWYRQDPGLGLRLIYFSYDVKMKEKGDIPEGYSVSREKKERFSLILESASTNQTSMYLCASSLIAGGVSYEQYFGPGTRLTVT.

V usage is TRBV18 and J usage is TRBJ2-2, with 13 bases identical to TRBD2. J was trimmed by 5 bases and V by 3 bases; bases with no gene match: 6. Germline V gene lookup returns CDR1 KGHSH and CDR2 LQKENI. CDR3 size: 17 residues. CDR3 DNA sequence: TGTGCCAGCTCACCTAGGACTAGCGGGAGTTCAACCGGGGAGCTGTTTTTT. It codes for CASSPRTSGSSTGELFF.

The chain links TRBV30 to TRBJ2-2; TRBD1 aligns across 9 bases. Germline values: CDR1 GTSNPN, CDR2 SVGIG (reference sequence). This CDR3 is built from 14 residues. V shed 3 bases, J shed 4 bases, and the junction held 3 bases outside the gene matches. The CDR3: CAWRGDRATGELFF. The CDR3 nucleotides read TGTGCCTGGAGGGGGGACAGGGCCACCGGGGAGCTGTTTTTT. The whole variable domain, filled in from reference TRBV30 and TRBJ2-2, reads SQTIHQWPATLVQPVGSPLSLECTVEGTSNPNLYWYRQAAGRGLQLLFYSVGIGQISSEVPQNLSASRPQDRQFILSSKKLLLSDSGFYLCAWRGDRATGELFFGEGSRLTVL.

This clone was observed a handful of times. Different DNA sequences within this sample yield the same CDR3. Here the CDR3 reads CASSVGQGTYEQYF. CDR3 nucleotides: TGTGCCAGCAGCGTAGGACAGGGGACCTACGAGCAGTACTTC. The chain carries TRBV9 and TRBJ2-7; 8 positions agree with TRBD1. Germline trimming cut 0 bases from V and 2 bases from J; bases unmatched to any gene: 1. Germline lookup yields CDR1 SGDLS and CDR2 YYNGEE. CDR3 length equals 14 residues. Full variable domain (rest looked up from reference TRBV9 and TRBJ2-7): DSGVTQTPKHLITATGQRVTLRCSPRSGDLSVYWYQQSLDQGLQFLIQYYNGEERAKGNILERFSAQQFPDLHSELNLSSLELGDSALYFCASSVGQGTYEQYFGPGTRLTVT.

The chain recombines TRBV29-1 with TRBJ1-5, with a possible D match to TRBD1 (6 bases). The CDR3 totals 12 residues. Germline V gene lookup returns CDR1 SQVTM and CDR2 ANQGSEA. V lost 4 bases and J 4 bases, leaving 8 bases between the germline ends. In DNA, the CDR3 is TGCAGCGTTGGGACAGCTAATCAGCCCCAGCATTTT. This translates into CSVGTANQPQHF.

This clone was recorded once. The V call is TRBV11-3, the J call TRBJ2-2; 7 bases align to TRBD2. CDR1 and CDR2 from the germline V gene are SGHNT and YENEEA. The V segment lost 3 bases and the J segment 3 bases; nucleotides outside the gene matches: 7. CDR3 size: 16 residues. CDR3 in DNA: TGTGCCAGCAGCTTCACATTAGCGGGTGACACCGGGGAGCTGTTTTTT. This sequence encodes CASSFTLAGDTGELFF.

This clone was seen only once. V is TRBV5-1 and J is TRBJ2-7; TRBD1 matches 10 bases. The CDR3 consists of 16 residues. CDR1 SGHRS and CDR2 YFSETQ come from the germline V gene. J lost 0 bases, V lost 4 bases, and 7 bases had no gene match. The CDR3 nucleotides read TGCGCCAGCAGCGGGGGGACAGGGGTGAGCTCCTACGAGCAGTACTTC. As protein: CASSGGTGVSSYEQYF.

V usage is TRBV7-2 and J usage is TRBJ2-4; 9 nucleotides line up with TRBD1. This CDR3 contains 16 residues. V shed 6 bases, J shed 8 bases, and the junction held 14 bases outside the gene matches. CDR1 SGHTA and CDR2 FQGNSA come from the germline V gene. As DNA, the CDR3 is TGTGCCAGCAGGCCGACCGGGACAGGGCCTCAGGACATTCAGTACTTC. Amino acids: CASRPTGTGPQDIQYF.

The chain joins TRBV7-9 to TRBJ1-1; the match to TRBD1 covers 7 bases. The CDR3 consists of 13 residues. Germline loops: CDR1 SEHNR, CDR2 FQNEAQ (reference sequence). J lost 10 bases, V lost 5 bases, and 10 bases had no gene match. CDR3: CASSPRQGRGAFF. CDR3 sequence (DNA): TGTGCCAGCAGCCCAAGACAGGGACGTGGAGCTTTCTTT.

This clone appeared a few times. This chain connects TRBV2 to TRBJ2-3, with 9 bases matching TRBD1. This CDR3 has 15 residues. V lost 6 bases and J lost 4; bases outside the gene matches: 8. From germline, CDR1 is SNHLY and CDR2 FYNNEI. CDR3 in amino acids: CASRGDRVFSDTQYF. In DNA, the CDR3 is TGTGCCAGCAGGGGGGACAGGGTTTTCTCAGATACGCAGTATTTT.

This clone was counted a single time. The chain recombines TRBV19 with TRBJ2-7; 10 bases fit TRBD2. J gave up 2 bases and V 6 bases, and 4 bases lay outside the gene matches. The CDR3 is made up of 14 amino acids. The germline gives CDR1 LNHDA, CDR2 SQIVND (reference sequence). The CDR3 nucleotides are TGTGCCAGTAGACCCGGGACTAGCGCCTACGAGCAGTACTTC. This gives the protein CASRPGTSAYEQYF.

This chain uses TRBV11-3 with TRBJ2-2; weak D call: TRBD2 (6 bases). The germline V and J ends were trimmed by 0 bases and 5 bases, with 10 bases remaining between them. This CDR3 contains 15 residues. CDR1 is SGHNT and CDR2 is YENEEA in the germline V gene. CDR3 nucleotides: TGTGCCAGCAGCTTAGAAACCCGGGGGACCGGGGAGCTGTTTTTT. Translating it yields CASSLETRGTGELFF.

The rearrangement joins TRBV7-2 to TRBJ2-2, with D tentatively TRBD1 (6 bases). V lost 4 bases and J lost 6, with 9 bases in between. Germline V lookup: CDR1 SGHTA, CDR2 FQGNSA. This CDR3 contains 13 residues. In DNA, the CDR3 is TGTGCCAGCAGCTCGAGACAGGCCGGGGAGCTGTTTTTT. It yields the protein CASSSRQAGELFF.

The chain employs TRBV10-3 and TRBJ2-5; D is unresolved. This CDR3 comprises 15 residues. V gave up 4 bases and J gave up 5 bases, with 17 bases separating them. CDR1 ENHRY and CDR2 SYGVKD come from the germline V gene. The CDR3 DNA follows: TGTGCCATCAGTGGGTCGTCAAAAAACGGGGAGACCCAGTACTTC. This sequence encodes CAISGSSKNGETQYF.